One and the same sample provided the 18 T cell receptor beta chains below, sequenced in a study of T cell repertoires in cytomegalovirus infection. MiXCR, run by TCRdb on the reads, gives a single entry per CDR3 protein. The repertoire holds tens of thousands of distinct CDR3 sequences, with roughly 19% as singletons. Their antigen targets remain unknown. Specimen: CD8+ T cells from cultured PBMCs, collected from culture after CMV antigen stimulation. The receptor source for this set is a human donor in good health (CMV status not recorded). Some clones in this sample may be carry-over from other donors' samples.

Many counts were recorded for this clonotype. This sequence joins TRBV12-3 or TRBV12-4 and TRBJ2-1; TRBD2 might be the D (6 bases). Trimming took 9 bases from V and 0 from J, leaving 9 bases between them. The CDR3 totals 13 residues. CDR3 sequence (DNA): TGTGCCAGTACCGGGAGCTCCTACAATGAGCAGTTCTTC. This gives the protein CASTGSSYNEQFF.

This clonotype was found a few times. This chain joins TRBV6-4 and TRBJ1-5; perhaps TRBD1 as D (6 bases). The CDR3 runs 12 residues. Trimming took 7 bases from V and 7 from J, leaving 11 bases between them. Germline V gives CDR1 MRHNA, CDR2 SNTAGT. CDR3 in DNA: TGTGCCAGCACCCCAGGGGAACAGCCCCAGCATTTT. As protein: CASTPGEQPQHF.

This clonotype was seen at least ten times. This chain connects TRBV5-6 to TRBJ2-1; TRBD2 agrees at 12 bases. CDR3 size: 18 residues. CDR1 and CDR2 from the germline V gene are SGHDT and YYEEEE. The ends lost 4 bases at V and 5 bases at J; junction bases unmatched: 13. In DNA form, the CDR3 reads TGTGCCAGCAGCCGGACTAGCGGGGCCCTCGGGGTCCACAATGAGCAGTTCTTC. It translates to CASSRTSGALGVHNEQFF. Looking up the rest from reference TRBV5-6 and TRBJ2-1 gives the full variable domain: DAGVTQSPTHLIKTRGQQVTLRCSPKSGHDTVSWYQQALGQGPQFIFQYYEEEERQRGNFPDRFSGHQFPNYSSELNVNALLLGDSALYLCASSRTSGALGVHNEQFFGPGTRLTVL.

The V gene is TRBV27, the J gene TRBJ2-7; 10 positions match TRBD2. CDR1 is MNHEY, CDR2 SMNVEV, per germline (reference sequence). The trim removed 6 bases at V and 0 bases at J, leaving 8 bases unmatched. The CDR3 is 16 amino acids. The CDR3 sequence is CASSSLSSGSSYEQYF. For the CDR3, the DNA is TGTGCCAGCAGCTCCTTGTCTAGCGGGAGCTCCTACGAGCAGTACTTC.

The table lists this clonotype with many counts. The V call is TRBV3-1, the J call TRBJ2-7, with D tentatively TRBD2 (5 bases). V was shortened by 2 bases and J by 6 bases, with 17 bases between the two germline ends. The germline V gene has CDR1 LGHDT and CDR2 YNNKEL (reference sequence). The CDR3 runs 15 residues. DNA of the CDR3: TGTGCCAGCAGCCAATCCGAGAGGGCGCGTTGCGAGCAGTACTTC. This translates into CASSQSERARCEQYF.

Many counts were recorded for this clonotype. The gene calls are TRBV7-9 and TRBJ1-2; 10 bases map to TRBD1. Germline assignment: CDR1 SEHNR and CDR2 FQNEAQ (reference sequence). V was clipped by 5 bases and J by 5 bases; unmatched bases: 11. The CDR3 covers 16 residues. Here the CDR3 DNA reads TGTGCCAGCAGCCAGCAAGCCGGGACAGGGGAATATGGCTACACCTTC. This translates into CASSQQAGTGEYGYTF.

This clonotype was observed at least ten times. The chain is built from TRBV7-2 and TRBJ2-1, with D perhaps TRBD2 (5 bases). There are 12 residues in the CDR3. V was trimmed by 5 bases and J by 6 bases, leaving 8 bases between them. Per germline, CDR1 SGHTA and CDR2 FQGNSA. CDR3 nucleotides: TGTGCCAGCAGCACTAGAGGCAATGAGCAGTTCTTC. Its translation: CASSTRGNEQFF.

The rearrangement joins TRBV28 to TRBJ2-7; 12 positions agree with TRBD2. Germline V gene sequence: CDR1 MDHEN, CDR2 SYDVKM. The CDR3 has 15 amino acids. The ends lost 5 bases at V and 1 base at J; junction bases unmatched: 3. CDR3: CASSPTSGGSYEQYF. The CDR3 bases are TGTGCCAGCAGTCCAACTAGCGGGGGGTCCTACGAGCAGTACTTC.

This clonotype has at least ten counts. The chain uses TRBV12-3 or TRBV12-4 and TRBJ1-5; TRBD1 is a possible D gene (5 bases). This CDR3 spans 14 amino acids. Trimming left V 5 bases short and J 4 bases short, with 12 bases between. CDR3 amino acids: CASSEGNLNQPQHF. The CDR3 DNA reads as TGTGCCAGCAGTGAGGGGAACCTGAATCAGCCCCAGCATTTT.

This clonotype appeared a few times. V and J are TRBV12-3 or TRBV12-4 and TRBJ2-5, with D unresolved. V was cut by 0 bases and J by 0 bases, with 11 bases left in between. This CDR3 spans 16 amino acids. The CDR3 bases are TGTGCCAGCAGTTTAGCTGTAGGGCCAGACCAAGAGACCCAGTACTTC. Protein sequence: CASSLAVGPDQETQYF.

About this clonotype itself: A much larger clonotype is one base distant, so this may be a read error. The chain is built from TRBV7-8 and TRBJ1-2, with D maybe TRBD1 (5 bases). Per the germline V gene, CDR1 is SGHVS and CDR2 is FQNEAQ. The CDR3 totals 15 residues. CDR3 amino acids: CVSSLVTELHYGYTF. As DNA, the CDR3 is TGTGTCAGCAGCTTAGTGACAGAACTCCACTATGGCTACACCTTC.

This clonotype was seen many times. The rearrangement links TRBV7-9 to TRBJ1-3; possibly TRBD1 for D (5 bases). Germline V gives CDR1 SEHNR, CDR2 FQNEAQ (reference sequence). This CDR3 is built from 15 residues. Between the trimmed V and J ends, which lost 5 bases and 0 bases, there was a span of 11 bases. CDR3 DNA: TGTGCCAGCAGCACCGACAGTTCCTCTGGAAACACCATATATTTT. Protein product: CASSTDSSSGNTIYF.

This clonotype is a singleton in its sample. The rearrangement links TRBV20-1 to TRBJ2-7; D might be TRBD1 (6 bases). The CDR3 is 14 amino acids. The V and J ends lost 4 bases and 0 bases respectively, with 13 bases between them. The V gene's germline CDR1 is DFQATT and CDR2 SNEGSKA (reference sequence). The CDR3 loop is CSAKDLGGSYEQYF. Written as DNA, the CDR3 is TGCAGTGCTAAGGACCTAGGGGGCTCCTACGAGCAGTACTTC.

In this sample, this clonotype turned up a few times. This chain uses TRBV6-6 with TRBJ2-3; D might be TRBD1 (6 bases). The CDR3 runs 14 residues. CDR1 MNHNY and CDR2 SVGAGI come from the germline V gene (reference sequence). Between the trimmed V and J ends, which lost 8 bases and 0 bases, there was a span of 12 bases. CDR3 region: CASCQGSSTDTQYF. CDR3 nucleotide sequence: TGTGCCAGCTGCCAGGGGTCTAGCACAGATACGCAGTATTTT.

Here the CDR3 DNA reads TGCAGTGCCAGACAGGGGGCGACTGGAAACACCATATATTTT. This encodes CSARQGATGNTIYF. The V call is TRBV20-1, the J call TRBJ1-3; 10 bases fit TRBD1. CDR3 length equals 14 residues. After removal of 6 bases from V and 2 bases from J, the junction contained 4 bases not matched to a gene. CDR1 DFQATT and CDR2 SNEGSKA come from the germline V gene (reference sequence).

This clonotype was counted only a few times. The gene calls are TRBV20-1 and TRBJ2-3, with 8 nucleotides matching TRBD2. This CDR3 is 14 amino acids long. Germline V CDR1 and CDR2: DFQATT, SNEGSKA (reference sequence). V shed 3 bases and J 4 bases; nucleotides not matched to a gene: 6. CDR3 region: CSARVLAGSDTQYF. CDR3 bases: TGCAGTGCTAGGGTTCTAGCGGGTTCAGATACGCAGTATTTT.

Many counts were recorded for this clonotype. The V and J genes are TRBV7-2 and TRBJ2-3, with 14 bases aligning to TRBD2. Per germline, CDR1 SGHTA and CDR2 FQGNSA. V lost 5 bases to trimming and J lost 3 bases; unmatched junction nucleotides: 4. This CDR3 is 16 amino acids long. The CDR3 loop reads CASSKWTSGGTDTQYF. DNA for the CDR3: TGTGCCAGCAGCAAGTGGACTAGCGGGGGGACAGATACGCAGTATTTT.

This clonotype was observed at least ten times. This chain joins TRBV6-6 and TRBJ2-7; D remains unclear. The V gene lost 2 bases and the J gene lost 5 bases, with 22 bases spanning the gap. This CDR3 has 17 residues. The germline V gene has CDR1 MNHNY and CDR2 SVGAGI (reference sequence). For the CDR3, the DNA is TGTGCCAGCAGTTACAGCAATGACGGATGGCCAAAGGACGAGCAGTACTTC. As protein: CASSYSNDGWPKDEQYF.